These T cell receptor beta chains were read from a single sample in a study of response to subunit inactivated influenza vaccine. TCRdb called the RT-PCR reads again in MiXCR, with one record for every CDR3 protein. This table holds around 520,000 distinct CDR3 sequences, 25% found once. Source: CD4+ T cells sorted from PBMCs, taken 5 to 6 days after vaccination. The receptor source for this set is a man aged 45-65 years who received an inactivated influenza vaccine. CDR3s include the opening cysteine and the closing phenylalanine or tryptophan. A D gene is named only where the DNA matches it firmly. Expanded clones get a size class; other rows say once, few or many, or leave the size out.

few	.	TRBV3-1	TRBJ2-3	CASSQHRIADTQYF	TGTGCCAGCAGCCAACATCGGATCGCAGATACGCAGTATTTT
.	.	TRBV9	TRBJ1-1	CASSVERDTEAFF	TGTGCCAGCAGCGTAGAAAGAGACACTGAAGCTTTCTTT
.	.	TRBV4-3	TRBJ1-4	CASSQGGGEKLFF	TGCGCCAGCAGCCAAGGAGGGGGTGAAAAACTGTTTTTT
.	.	TRBV12-3/TRBV12-4	TRBJ1-1	CASSLQGTNTEAFF	TGTGCCAGCAGCCTACAGGGTACGAACACTGAAGCTTTCTTT
many	TRBD1	TRBV12-3/TRBV12-4	TRBJ1-1	CASKRDRGFMNTEAFF	TGTGCCAGCAAGCGGGACAGGGGGTTCATGAACACTGAAGCTTTCTTT
few	.	TRBV20-1	TRBJ1-3	CSAAGGTNAQNTIYF	TGCAGTGCCGCCGGTGGGACCAATGCCCAAAACACCATATATTTT
few	TRBD1	TRBV29-1	TRBJ1-1	CSVEARTGYEAFF	TGCAGCGTTGAAGCTCGGACAGGGTACGAAGCTTTCTTT
few	TRBD2	TRBV7-2	TRBJ2-1	CASSLGYGRANDEQFF	TGTGCCAGCAGCTTAGGATACGGGAGGGCCAACGATGAGCAGTTCTTC
few	.	TRBV5-1	TRBJ2-4	CASSLEVGAGMHF	TGCGCCAGCAGCTTGGAGGTTGGGGCGGGGATGCACTTC
few	.	TRBV6-5	TRBJ1-2	CASSYSGTSYGYTF	TGTGCCAGCAGTTATAGCGGCACCAGTTATGGCTACACCTTC
.	.	TRBV27	TRBJ2-3	CASRTWGSTDTQYF	TGTGCCAGCAGGACCTGGGGGAGCACAGATACGCAGTATTTT
.	TRBD2	TRBV5-4	TRBJ2-1	CASSNGLAGVNEQFF	TGTGCCAGCAGTAACGGACTAGCGGGGGTAAATGAGCAGTTCTTC
.	TRBD1	TRBV15	TRBJ2-1	CATSRDRGRFNNEQFF	TGTGCCACCAGCAGGGACAGGGGGCGCTTCAACAATGAGCAGTTCTTC
few	.	TRBV12-3/TRBV12-4	TRBJ2-2	CASSPAGRLAGELFF	TGTGCCAGCAGTCCAGCAGGGAGGCTAGCCGGGGAGCTGTTTTTT
few	.	TRBV10-3	TRBJ1-1	CAISERDSDNSEAFF	TGTGCCATCAGTGAGCGGGACTCCGATAACTCTGAAGCTTTCTTT
once	.	TRBV6-1	TRBJ2-7	CASSALGQRRDEQYF	TGTGCCAGCAGTGCCCTGGGACAGAGGAGGGACGAGCAGTACTTC
once	.	TRBV20-1	TRBJ1-1	CSARDLGGVNTEAFF	TGCAGTGCTAGAGATCTCGGGGGGGTGAACACTGAAGCTTTCTTT
.	TRBD1	TRBV20-1	TRBJ2-6	CSARERTGPSGANVLTF	TGCAGTGCTAGAGAGAGGACAGGACCCTCTGGGGCCAACGTCCTGACTTTC
few	.	TRBV25-1	TRBJ2-7	CASSPRGRNYEQYF	TGTGCCAGCAGTCCTCGGGGGCGAAACTACGAGCAGTACTTC
.	TRBD1	TRBV27	TRBJ2-7	CASSPGQGLNYEQYF	TGTGCCAGCAGCCCCGGACAGGGATTAAACTACGAGCAGTACTTC
few	.	TRBV6-5	TRBJ2-3	CASSYSPARTDTQYF	TGTGCCAGCAGTTACTCTCCCGCGCGCACAGATACGCAGTATTTT
.	.	TRBV5-1	TRBJ2-6	CASSLAADSGANVLTF	TGCGCCAGCAGCTTGGCCGCGGACTCTGGGGCCAACGTCCTGACTTTC
.	.	TRBV5-1	TRBJ2-7	CASSSQGGGATNEQYF	TGCGCCAGCAGCTCCCAGGGAGGGGGGGCGACAAACGAGCAGTACTTC
.	.	TRBV3-1	TRBJ2-1	CASSQGQAINEQFF	TGTGCCAGCAGCCAAGGACAGGCCATCAATGAGCAGTTCTTC
many	.	TRBV18	TRBJ1-1	CASSPTRNTEAFF	TGTGCCAGCAGCCCTACAAGGAACACTGAAGCTTTCTTT
.	.	TRBV28	TRBJ1-1	CASRPPTPNTEAFF	TGTGCCAGCAGACCACCGACACCAAACACTGAAGCTTTCTTT
.	TRBD1	TRBV5-1	TRBJ2-3	CASSLGDSPTDTQYF	TGCGCCAGCAGCTTGGGGGACAGTCCCACAGATACGCAGTATTTT
.	.	TRBV3-1	TRBJ1-2	CASSQDSGSYTF	TGTGCCAGCAGCCAAGATTCAGGCAGCTACACCTTC
few	TRBD1	TRBV7-9	TRBJ1-4	CASSSPRRGQINEKLFF	TGTGCCAGCAGCTCACCTCGGAGGGGACAGATTAATGAAAAACTGTTTTTT
.	.	TRBV5-1	TRBJ1-1	CASSGQGRNTEAFF	TGCGCCAGCAGCGGGCAGGGGCGGAACACTGAAGCTTTCTTT
.	.	TRBV3-1	TRBJ2-3	CASSQWGGGGTDTQYF	TGTGCCAGCAGCCAATGGGGGGGCGGTGGCACAGATACGCAGTATTTT
.	.	TRBV20-1	TRBJ2-3	CSASLQVTDTQYF	TGCAGTGCTAGTCTCCAGGTCACAGATACGCAGTATTTT
.	.	TRBV20-1	TRBJ1-1	CSAAKVNTEAFF	TGCAGTGCCGCTAAGGTGAACACTGAAGCTTTCTTT
few	TRBD2	TRBV20-1	TRBJ2-1	CSARAGLAGGHYNEQFF	TGCAGTGCTAGAGCGGGGCTAGCGGGGGGGCACTACAATGAGCAGTTCTTC
.	TRBD1	TRBV20-1	TRBJ2-7	CSATRQGVRYEQYF	TGCAGTGCGACCCGACAGGGGGTCAGGTACGAGCAGTACTTC
.	.	TRBV7-8	TRBJ2-2	CASSKQGVTGELFF	TGTGCCAGCAGTAAACAGGGAGTCACCGGGGAGCTGTTTTTT
few	TRBD2	TRBV10-3	TRBJ2-3	CAILAGATDTQYF	TGTGCCATCCTAGCGGGAGCCACAGATACGCAGTATTTT
few	.	TRBV7-2	TRBJ2-2	CASSLVGSGTGELFF	TGTGCCAGCAGCTTGGTCGGGAGCGGTACCGGGGAGCTGTTTTTT
few	TRBD1	TRBV15	TRBJ2-7	CATSGRTGGYEQYF	TGTGCCACCAGCGGACGGACAGGGGGCTACGAGCAGTACTTC
.	.	TRBV18	TRBJ1-2	CASSPRQSNYGYTF	TGTGCCAGCTCACCAAGGCAGTCTAACTATGGCTACACCTTC
.	.	TRBV29-1	TRBJ2-3	CSVEATGLNTQYF	TGCAGCGTTGAAGCCACAGGGTTGAATACGCAGTATTTT
many	TRBD2	TRBV11-2	TRBJ2-1	CASSPPWGRMGGDEQFF	TGTGCCAGCAGCCCACCGTGGGGCAGAATGGGAGGGGATGAGCAGTTCTTC
.	TRBD2	TRBV7-9	TRBJ2-7	CASSLGTSAKHPYEQYF	TGTGCCAGCAGCTTAGGGACTAGCGCAAAACACCCCTACGAGCAGTACTTC
few	.	TRBV6-2/TRBV6-3	TRBJ1-5	CASRRTEPSNQPQHF	TGTGCCAGCAGACGGACAGAACCGAGCAATCAGCCCCAGCATTTT
.	.	TRBV3-1	TRBJ1-6	CASSQVGFDSPLHF	TGTGCCAGCAGCCAAGTAGGGTTTGACTCACCCCTCCACTTT
.	.	TRBV20-1	TRBJ2-1	CRALDKGSYNEQFF	TGCAGGGCCTTGGACAAGGGATCCTACAATGAGCAGTTCTTC
.	TRBD1	TRBV20-1	TRBJ2-5	CSATTGAGGETQYF	TGCAGTGCAACCACAGGGGCCGGTGGGGAGACCCAGTACTTC
few	TRBD2	TRBV6-5	TRBJ2-7	CASSWDRETSGTYEQYF	TGTGCCAGCAGTTGGGACAGGGAGACTAGCGGGACCTACGAGCAGTACTTC
.	.	TRBV19	TRBJ1-1	CASSGTLNTEAFF	TGTGCCAGTAGCGGGACACTGAACACTGAAGCTTTCTTT
.	TRBD1	TRBV20-1	TRBJ2-2	CSARAAGGVGELFF	TGCAGTGCTAGAGCGGCAGGGGGCGTCGGGGAGCTGTTTTTT
.	TRBD1	TRBV25-1	TRBJ1-4	CASSEGTGMSNEKLFF	TGTGCCAGCAGTGAGGGGACAGGGATGTCTAATGAAAAACTGTTTTTT
.	.	TRBV5-1	TRBJ2-1	CASSLVQRASYNEQFF	TGCGCCAGCAGCTTGGTACAGCGGGCATCTTACAATGAGCAGTTCTTC
.	TRBD2	TRBV28	TRBJ2-1	CASSYPGGYNEQFF	TGTGCCAGCAGTTACCCGGGGGGGTACAATGAGCAGTTCTTC
few	.	TRBV7-3	TRBJ2-3	CASSFTASPDTQYF	TGTGCCAGCAGCTTTACTGCCAGCCCGGATACGCAGTATTTT
few	TRBD1	TRBV7-2	TRBJ2-7	CASSQQQGNEQYF	TGTGCCAGCAGCCAGCAACAGGGGAACGAGCAGTACTTC
.	TRBD2	TRBV29-1	TRBJ2-7	CSTTSGGTSDASSYEQYF	TGCAGCACCACGTCAGGGGGGACTAGCGATGCTAGCTCCTACGAGCAGTACTTC
few	TRBD1	TRBV28	TRBJ1-1	CASIPGQGRTEAFF	TGTGCCAGCATTCCGGGACAGGGACGCACTGAAGCTTTCTTT
.	.	TRBV6-2/TRBV6-3	TRBJ2-7	CASSPGTALWESNEQYF	TGTGCCAGCAGCCCTGGCACCGCGTTGTGGGAGTCCAACGAGCAGTACTTC
.	TRBD1	TRBV12-3/TRBV12-4	TRBJ2-2	CASMGFDPHGQGVTGELFF	TGTGCCAGCATGGGGTTCGATCCCCACGGACAGGGTGTTACCGGGGAGCTGTTTTTT
.	TRBD2	TRBV28	TRBJ2-5	CASSRGLAAETQYF	TGTGCCAGCAGCAGGGGACTAGCTGCGGAGACCCAGTACTTC